Listed below are T cell receptor beta chains from one sample, sequenced in a study of T-cell reconstitution after alpha-beta-depleted transplantation in children. TCRdb ran MiXCR on the PCR reads and lists one entry per CDR3 protein. The table shows about 980,000 distinct CDR3 sequences, with around 30% occurring only once. Sample: PBMCs, mostly from graft donor cells, taken 360 days after TCRalphabeta/CD19-depleted stem cell transplant. The origin of the receptors is a boy under two years old who had a stem cell transplant for SCID, so the T cells may come from the graft donor. Each CDR3 is given without its conserved first and last residue. Fields, in order: D gene, V gene, J gene, clone size, CDR3 protein. A D gene is named only where the DNA matches it firmly. Only some rows state a clone size, as once, few, many or a class for expanded clones.

d_call: NA
v_call: TRBV5-1
j_call: TRBJ1-4
clone_size: few
cdr3_aa: ASSSGRADEKLF

d_call: NA
v_call: TRBV19
j_call: TRBJ2-7
clone_size: few
cdr3_aa: ASSILHYSSYEQY

d_call: TRBD1
v_call: TRBV6-2/TRBV6-3
j_call: TRBJ2-1
clone_size: NA
cdr3_aa: ASGTEYNEQF

d_call: NA
v_call: TRBV7-2
j_call: TRBJ2-1
clone_size: few
cdr3_aa: ASSRISSYNEQF

d_call: NA
v_call: TRBV5-1
j_call: TRBJ2-3
clone_size: NA
cdr3_aa: ASSLRLTWGDTQY

d_call: NA
v_call: TRBV7-3
j_call: TRBJ2-2
clone_size: NA
cdr3_aa: ASSVSGITTGELF

d_call: TRBD2
v_call: TRBV25-1
j_call: TRBJ2-3
clone_size: NA
cdr3_aa: ASSGTSGSTDTQY

d_call: NA
v_call: TRBV11-1
j_call: TRBJ1-1
clone_size: NA
cdr3_aa: ASSQALSRDTGTEAF

d_call: TRBD1
v_call: TRBV12-3/TRBV12-4
j_call: TRBJ2-2
clone_size: many
cdr3_aa: ASRAGTVNTGELF

d_call: NA
v_call: TRBV20-1
j_call: TRBJ2-3
clone_size: few
cdr3_aa: SARDLQLGTDTQY